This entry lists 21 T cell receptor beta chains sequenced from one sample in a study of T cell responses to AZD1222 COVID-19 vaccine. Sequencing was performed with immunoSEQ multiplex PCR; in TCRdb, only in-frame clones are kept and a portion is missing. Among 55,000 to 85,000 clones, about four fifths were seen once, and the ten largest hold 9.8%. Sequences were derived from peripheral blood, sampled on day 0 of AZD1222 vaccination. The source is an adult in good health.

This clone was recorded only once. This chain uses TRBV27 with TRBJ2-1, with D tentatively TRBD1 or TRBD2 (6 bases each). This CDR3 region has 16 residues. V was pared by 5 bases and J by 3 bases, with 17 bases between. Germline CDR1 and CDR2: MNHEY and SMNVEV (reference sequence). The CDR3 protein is CASSGGGVGGYNEQFF. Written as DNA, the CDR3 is TGTGCCAGCAGTGGAGGCGGGGTAGGGGGCTACAATGAGCAGTTCTTC.

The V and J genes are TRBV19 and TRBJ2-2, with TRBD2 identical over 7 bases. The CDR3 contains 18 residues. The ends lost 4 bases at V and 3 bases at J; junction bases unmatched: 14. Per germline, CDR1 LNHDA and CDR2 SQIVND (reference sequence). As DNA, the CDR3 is TGTGCCAGTAGTAGATACGGGACTACTCATCCTTACACCGGGGAGCTGTTTTTT. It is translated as CASSRYGTTHPYTGELFF.

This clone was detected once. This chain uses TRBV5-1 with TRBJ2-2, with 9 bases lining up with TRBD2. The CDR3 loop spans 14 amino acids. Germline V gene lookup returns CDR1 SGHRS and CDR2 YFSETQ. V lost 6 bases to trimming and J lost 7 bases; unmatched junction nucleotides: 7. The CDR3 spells CASTVAGAIGELFF. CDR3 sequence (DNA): TGCGCCAGCACTGTAGCGGGAGCGATCGGGGAGCTGTTTTTT.

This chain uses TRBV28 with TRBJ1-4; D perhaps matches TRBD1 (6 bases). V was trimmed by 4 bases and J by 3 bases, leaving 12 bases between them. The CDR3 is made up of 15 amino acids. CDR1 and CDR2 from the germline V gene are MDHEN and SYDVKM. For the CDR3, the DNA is TGTGCCAGCAGTTCTTACAGGGATGCTAATGAAAAACTGTTTTTT. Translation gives CASSSYRDANEKLFF.

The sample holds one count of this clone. The CDR3 sequence: CASSPVWNYQETQYF. The CDR3 nucleotides read TGTGCCAGCAGCCCTGTTTGGAATTACCAAGAGACCCAGTACTTC. This chain links TRBV7-8 with TRBJ2-5; D uncertain. Germline lookup yields CDR1 SGHVS and CDR2 FQNEAQ. The CDR3 is made up of 15 amino acids. V was trimmed by 5 bases and J by 0 bases, leaving 13 bases between them.

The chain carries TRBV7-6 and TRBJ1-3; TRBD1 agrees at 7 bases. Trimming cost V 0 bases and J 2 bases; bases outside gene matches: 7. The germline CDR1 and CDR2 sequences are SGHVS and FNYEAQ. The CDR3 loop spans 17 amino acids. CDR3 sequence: CASSLAVAGGAGNTIYF. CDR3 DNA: TGTGCCAGCAGCTTAGCGGTCGCAGGGGGTGCTGGAAACACCATATATTTT.

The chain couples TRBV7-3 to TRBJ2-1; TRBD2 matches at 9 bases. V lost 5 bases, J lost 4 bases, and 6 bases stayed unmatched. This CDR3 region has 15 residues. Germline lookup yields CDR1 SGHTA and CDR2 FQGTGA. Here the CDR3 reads CASSRGLAGYNEQFF. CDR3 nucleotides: TGTGCCAGCAGCCGTGGGCTAGCGGGGTACAATGAGCAGTTCTTC.

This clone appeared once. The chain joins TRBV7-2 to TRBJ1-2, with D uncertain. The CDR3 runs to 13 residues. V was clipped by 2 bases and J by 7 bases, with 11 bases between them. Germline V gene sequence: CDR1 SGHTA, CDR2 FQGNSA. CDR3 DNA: TGTGCCAGCAGCTTATTCTCCGGTTTTGGCTACACCTTC. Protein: CASSLFSGFGYTF.

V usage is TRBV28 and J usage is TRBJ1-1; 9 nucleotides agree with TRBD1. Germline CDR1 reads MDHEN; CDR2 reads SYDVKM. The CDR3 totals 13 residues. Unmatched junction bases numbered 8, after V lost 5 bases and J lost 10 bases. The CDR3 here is CASSGNRGQGAFF. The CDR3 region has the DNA TGTGCCAGCAGTGGCAACCGGGGACAGGGAGCTTTCTTT.

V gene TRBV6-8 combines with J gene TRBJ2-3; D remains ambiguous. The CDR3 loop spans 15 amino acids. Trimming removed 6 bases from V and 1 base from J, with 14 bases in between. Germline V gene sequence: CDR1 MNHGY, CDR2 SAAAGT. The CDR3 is CASRQDASGTDTQYF. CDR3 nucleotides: TGTGCCAGCAGGCAAGACGCGTCGGGCACAGATACGCAGTATTTT.

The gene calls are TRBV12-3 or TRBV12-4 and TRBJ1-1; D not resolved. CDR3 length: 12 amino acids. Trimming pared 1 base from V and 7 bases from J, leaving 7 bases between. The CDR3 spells CASSLELVEAFF. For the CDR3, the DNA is TGTGCCAGCAGTTTAGAGCTCGTTGAAGCTTTCTTT.

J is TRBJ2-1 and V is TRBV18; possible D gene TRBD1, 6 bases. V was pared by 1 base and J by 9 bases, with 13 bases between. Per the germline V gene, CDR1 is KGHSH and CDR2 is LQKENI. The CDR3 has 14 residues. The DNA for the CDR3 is TGTGCCAGCTCACCACGGCAGGGGAGCGGTGAGCAGTTCTTC. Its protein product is CASSPRQGSGEQFF. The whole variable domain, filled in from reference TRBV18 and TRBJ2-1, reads NAGVMQNPRHLVRRRGQEARLRCSPMKGHSHVYWYRQLPEEGLKFMVYLQKENIIDESGMPKERFSAEFPKEGPSILRIQQVVRGDSAAYFCASSPRQGSGEQFFGPGTRLTVL.

CDR3 residues: CASSYIGSTNEKLFF. CDR3 in DNA: TGTGCCAGCAGTTACATCGGGAGCACTAATGAAAAACTGTTTTTT. The chain uses TRBV6-6 and TRBJ1-4; D gene ambiguous. The CDR3 length is 15 residues. Trimming took 2 bases from V and 2 from J, leaving 9 bases between them. Germline V gene lookup returns CDR1 MNHNY and CDR2 SVGAGI (reference sequence).

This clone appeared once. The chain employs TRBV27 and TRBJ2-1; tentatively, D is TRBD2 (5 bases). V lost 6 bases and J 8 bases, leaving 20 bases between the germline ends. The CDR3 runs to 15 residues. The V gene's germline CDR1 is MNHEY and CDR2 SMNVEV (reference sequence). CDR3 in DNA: TGTGCCAGCAGCGAACTAGAAGGCACCCGCCATGAGCAGTTCTTC. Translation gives CASSELEGTRHEQFF.

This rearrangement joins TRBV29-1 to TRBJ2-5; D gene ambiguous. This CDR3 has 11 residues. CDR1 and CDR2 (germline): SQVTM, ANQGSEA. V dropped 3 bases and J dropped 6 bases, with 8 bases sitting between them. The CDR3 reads CSVEGSQTQYF. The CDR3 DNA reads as TGCAGCGTTGAGGGCAGCCAGACCCAGTACTTC.

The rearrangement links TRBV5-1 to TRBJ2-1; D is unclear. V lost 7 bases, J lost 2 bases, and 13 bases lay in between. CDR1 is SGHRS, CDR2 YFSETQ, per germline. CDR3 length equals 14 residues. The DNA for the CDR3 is TGCGCCAGCCGCCCGGTCTCCGCCTACAATGAGCAGTTCTTC. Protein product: CASRPVSAYNEQFF.

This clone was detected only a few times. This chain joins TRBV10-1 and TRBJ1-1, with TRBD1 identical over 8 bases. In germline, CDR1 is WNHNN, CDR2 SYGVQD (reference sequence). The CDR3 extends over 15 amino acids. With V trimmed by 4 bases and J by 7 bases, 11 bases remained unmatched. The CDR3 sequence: CASSGETGDSGEAFF. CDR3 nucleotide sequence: TGCGCCAGCAGTGGGGAGACAGGGGACAGTGGTGAAGCTTTCTTT.

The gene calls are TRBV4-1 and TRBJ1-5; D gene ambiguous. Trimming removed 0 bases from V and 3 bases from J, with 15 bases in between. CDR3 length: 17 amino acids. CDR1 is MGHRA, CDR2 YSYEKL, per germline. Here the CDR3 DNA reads TGCGCCAGCAGCCAAGATGGAGGCGTCCAGTTCAATCAGCCCCAGCATTTT. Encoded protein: CASSQDGGVQFNQPQHF.

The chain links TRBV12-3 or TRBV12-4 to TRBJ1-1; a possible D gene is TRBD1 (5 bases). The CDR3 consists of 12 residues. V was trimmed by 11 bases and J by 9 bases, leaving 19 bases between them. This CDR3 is CASGGRRTKAFF. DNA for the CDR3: TGTGCCTCGGGGGGAAGACGAACCAAAGCTTTCTTT.

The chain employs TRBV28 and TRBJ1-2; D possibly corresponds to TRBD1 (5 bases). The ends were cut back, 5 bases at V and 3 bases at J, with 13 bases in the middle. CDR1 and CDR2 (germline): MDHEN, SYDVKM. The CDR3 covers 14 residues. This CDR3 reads CASSTPGNYYGYTF. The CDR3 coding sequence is TGTGCCAGCAGTACCCCAGGGAACTACTATGGCTACACCTTC.

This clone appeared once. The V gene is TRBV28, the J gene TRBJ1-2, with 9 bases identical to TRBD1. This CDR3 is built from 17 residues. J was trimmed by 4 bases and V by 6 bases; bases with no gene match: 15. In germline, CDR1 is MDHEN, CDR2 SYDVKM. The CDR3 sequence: CASSRPGQGWSGYGYTF. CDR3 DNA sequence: TGTGCCAGCAGCCGCCCGGGACAGGGCTGGTCCGGCTATGGCTACACCTTC.